A selection of T cell receptor beta chains follows, all from one sample in a study of T cells in Graves' hyperthyroidism and ophthalmopathy. TCRdb reprocessed the multiplex PCR reads via MiXCR and lists one record per CDR3 protein. The sample lists roughly 240,000 distinct CDR3 sequences; about 15% were seen once. The sequencing input was blood. The receptors were sampled from a woman under 30 with Graves' ophthalmopathy. CDR3s include the opening cysteine and the closing phenylalanine or tryptophan. A D gene is named only where the DNA matches it firmly. Size tells how often a clone was seen, or its class if it is expanded.

>13|TRBV11-2|TRBJ1-2|-|many
TGTGCCAGCAGCTTAGATCAGGGTGCAGGCTACACCTTC
CASSLDQGAGYTF
>14|TRBV6-2/TRBV6-3|TRBJ2-7|-|many
TGTGCCAGCAGTAACCCCACATCCCTAGGGGAGCAGTACTTC
CASSNPTSLGEQYF
>14|TRBV20-1|TRBJ2-7|-|many
TGCAGTGCTAGGGGACCCAACCTAGCCTACGAGCAGTACTTC
CSARGPNLAYEQYF
>15|TRBV18|TRBJ1-1|-|many
TGTGCCAGCTCACCCCTACGGGGGCAGAACACTGAAGCTTTCTTT
CASSPLRGQNTEAFF
>12|TRBV28|TRBJ1-2|-|many
TGTGCCAGCAGTTTTGGGGAATATGGCTACACCTTC
CASSFGEYGYTF
>13|TRBV7-8|TRBJ1-1|TRBD1|many
TGTGCCAGCAGGGCGACAGGGGGCACTGAAGCTTTCTTT
CASRATGGTEAFF
>12|TRBV27|TRBJ2-1|-|many
TGTGCCAGCAGTCCAAGGGTCGGTGAGCAGTTCTTC
CASSPRVGEQFF
>14|TRBV3-1|TRBJ1-2|-|many
TGTGCCAGCAGCCTTCTTACCGCACCCTATGGCTACACCTTC
CASSLLTAPYGYTF
>14|TRBV7-6|TRBJ2-7|-|many
TGTGCCAGCAGCTTAGCGGCAGGGCCTGACGAGCAGTACTTC
CASSLAAGPDEQYF
>14|TRBV14|TRBJ2-7|-|many
TGTGCCAGCAACCATGGGGCAGGGCCTTACGAGCAGTACTTC
CASNHGAGPYEQYF